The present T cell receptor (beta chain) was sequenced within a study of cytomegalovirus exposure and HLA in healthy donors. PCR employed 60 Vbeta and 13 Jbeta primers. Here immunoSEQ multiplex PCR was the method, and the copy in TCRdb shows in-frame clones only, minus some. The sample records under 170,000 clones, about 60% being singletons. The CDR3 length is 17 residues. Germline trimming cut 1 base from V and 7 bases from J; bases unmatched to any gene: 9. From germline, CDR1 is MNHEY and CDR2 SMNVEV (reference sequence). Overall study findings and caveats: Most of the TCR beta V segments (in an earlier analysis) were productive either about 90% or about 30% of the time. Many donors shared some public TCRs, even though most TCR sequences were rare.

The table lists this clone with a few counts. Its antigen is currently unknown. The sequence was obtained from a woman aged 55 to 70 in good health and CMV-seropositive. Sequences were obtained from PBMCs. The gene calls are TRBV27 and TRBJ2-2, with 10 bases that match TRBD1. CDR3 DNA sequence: TGTGCCAGCAGTTTATTTCAGGGGACAGGGGAAGGCGGGGAGCTGTTTTTT. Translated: CASSLFQGTGEGGELFF.